A single sample is the source of the 20 T cell receptor beta chains below, sequenced in a study of blood T cell repertoires in COVID-19. Sequencing used immunoSEQ multiplex PCR; TCRdb keeps in-frame clones, though not all of them. The sample includes about 220,000 clones, less than 85% of them seen just once. The sample was peripheral blood. These receptors all stem from an older woman with acute or convalescent COVID-19.

The chain recombines TRBV6-5 with TRBJ2-5; 10 nucleotides align to TRBD1. Per germline, CDR1 MNHEY and CDR2 SVGAGI. Losses at the gene ends were 2 bases for V and 5 bases for J; bases not matched to a gene: 5. This CDR3 region has 15 residues. CDR3 coding DNA: TGTGCCAGCAGTTACAGTTGGACAGGGGGTGAGACCCAGTACTTC. This encodes CASSYSWTGGETQYF.

This clone was seen a few times. The rearrangement links TRBV5-1 to TRBJ2-2; 10 positions match TRBD1. CDR1 SGHRS and CDR2 YFSETQ come from the germline V gene. This CDR3 comprises 16 residues. Germline trimming cut 4 bases from V and 6 bases from J; bases unmatched to any gene: 9. Here the CDR3 reads CASSPTDRGSAGELFF. DNA for the CDR3: TGCGCCAGCAGCCCGACGGACAGGGGGAGCGCCGGGGAGCTGTTTTTT.

The V call is TRBV5-8, the J call TRBJ1-5, with D possibly matching TRBD1 (6 bases). The CDR3 sequence is 17 residues long. V shed 0 bases and J shed 10 bases, with 23 bases lying between them. Per germline, CDR1 SGHTS and CDR2 YDEGEE. CDR3 region: CASSLVNGEGGVEPQHF. The CDR3 region has the DNA TGTGCCAGCAGCTTGGTAAACGGGGAGGGGGGAGTGGAACCCCAGCATTTT. Full variable domain (missing parts from reference TRBV5-8 and TRBJ1-5): EAGVTQSPTHLIKTRGQQATLRCSPISGHTSVYWYQQALGLGLQFLLWYDEGEERNRGNFPPRFSGRQFPNYSSELNVNALELEDSALYLCASSLVNGEGGVEPQHFGDGTRLSIL.

The J gene is TRBJ2-6, the V gene TRBV3-1 (or the pseudogene TRBV3-2), with D maybe TRBD1 (6 bases). The CDR3 has 17 amino acids. Trimming shortened V by 2 bases and J by 0 bases, and 11 bases separated the two germline ends. Per germline, CDR1 LGHDT and CDR2 YNNKEL (reference sequence). The chain's CDR3 is CASSQFGQYSGANVLTF. CDR3 sequence (DNA): TGTGCCAGCAGCCAATTTGGACAGTACTCTGGGGCCAACGTCCTGACTTTC.

This sequence joins TRBV30 and TRBJ1-5, with 7 bases fitting TRBD1. In germline, CDR1 is GTSNPN, CDR2 SVGIG (reference sequence). The CDR3 sequence is 13 residues long. V shed 2 bases and J 7 bases; nucleotides not matched to a gene: 5. The CDR3 sequence is CAWSRTGQQPQHF. DNA for the CDR3: TGTGCCTGGAGTCGGACAGGACAACAGCCCCAGCATTTT.

The genes are TRBV6-6 and TRBJ2-7, with D maybe TRBD2 (6 bases). The CDR3 is made up of 14 amino acids. Germline V CDR1 and CDR2: MNHNY, SVGAGI (reference sequence). The ends were cut back, 2 bases at V and 2 bases at J, with 10 bases in the middle. CDR3 residues: CASSYPGEAYEQYF. CDR3 nucleotide sequence: TGTGCCAGCAGTTACCCGGGGGAGGCCTACGAGCAGTACTTC.

The table lists this clone with a few counts. The chain employs TRBV6-5 and TRBJ1-2, with 9 bases matching TRBD1. The CDR3 covers 16 residues. J gave up 7 bases and V 0 bases, and 9 bases lay outside the gene matches. The germline CDR1 and CDR2 sequences are MNHEY and SVGAGI. In DNA form, the CDR3 reads TGTGCCAGCAGTTACTCGCAGGGACAGGGCCGTTCTGGCTACACCTTC. Translation gives CASSYSQGQGRSGYTF.

This chain uses TRBV18 with TRBJ2-7; D might be TRBD2 (7 bases). V lost 2 bases and J 6 bases, leaving 23 bases between the germline ends. The CDR3 totals 17 residues. Germline V CDR1 and CDR2: KGHSH, LQKENI. This chain's CDR3 is CASSPVGGAGRRGEQYF. Here the CDR3 DNA reads TGTGCCAGCTCACCAGTGGGGGGGGCCGGTCGGAGAGGCGAGCAGTACTTC.

The chain carries TRBV11-2 and TRBJ1-1, with D maybe TRBD1 (6 bases). V lost 1 base and J 0 bases, leaving 12 bases between the germline ends. The length of the CDR3 is 16 residues. Looked up from germline, CDR1 is SGHAT and CDR2 is FQNNGV. CDR3 sequence (DNA): TGTGCCAGCAGCTTAGCGCAGGGGTTCATGAACACTGAAGCTTTCTTT. This gives the protein CASSLAQGFMNTEAFF. Using reference TRBV11-2 and TRBJ1-1 for the parts outside the CDR3, the full variable domain is EAGVAQSPRYKIIEKRQSVAFWCNPISGHATLYWYQQILGQGPKLLIQFQNNGVVDDSQLPKDRFSAERLKGVDSTLKIQPAKLEDSAVYLCASSLAQGFMNTEAFFGQGTRLTVV.

This chain uses TRBV28 with TRBJ1-2; D uncertain. This CDR3 region has 12 residues. Germline V gene data show CDR1 as MDHEN and CDR2 as SYDVKM. The V end was cut by 1 base, the J end by 5 bases, with 5 bases between. The CDR3 DNA is TGTGCCAGCAGTTTATCGGGATATGGCTACACCTTC. Protein product: CASSLSGYGYTF.

The chain has TRBV19 and TRBJ2-5, with 10 bases aligning to TRBD2. Germline values: CDR1 LNHDA, CDR2 SQIVND (reference sequence). The CDR3 covers 16 residues. After removal of 3 bases from V and 3 bases from J, the junction contained 7 bases not matched to a gene. CDR3 nucleotide sequence: TGTGCCAGTAGTATGTCGATACTAGCGGGGAAAGAGACCCAGTACTTC. It specifies CASSMSILAGKETQYF.

In this sample, this clone turned up many times. The V and J genes are TRBV12-3 or TRBV12-4 and TRBJ1-1, with D possibly being TRBD1 (5 bases). The CDR3 loop spans 13 amino acids. The V end was cut by 0 bases, the J end by 10 bases, with 12 bases between. The CDR3 DNA follows: TGTGCCAGCAGTTTAGCCCCAGGGTCTGGAGCTTTCTTT. It specifies CASSLAPGSGAFF.

This clone has just a few counts. This chain uses TRBV29-1 with TRBJ2-2; 10 bases align to TRBD1. Germline V CDR1 and CDR2: SQVTM, ANQGSEA. V was pared by 6 bases and J by 2 bases, with 3 bases of the junction left unmatched. The CDR3 has 14 residues. CDR3 region: CSVDRGLNTGELFF. The CDR3 nucleotides read TGCAGCGTCGACAGGGGGCTCAACACCGGGGAGCTGTTTTTT.

The V call is TRBV19, the J call TRBJ1-3, with TRBD1 as a possible D gene (6 bases). The CDR3 runs to 15 residues. Germline V gives CDR1 LNHDA, CDR2 SQIVND (reference sequence). V lost 3 bases to trimming and J lost 5 bases, with 14 bases between them. The CDR3 region is CASSISVTGRNTIYF. The CDR3, as DNA: TGTGCCAGTAGTATCAGCGTAACAGGGAGAAACACCATATATTTT.

The chain employs TRBV19 and TRBJ1-3, with D uncertain. Per the germline V gene, CDR1 is LNHDA and CDR2 is SQIVND (reference sequence). V lost 1 base and J 2 bases, leaving 9 bases between the germline ends. The CDR3 length is 15 residues. The CDR3 protein is CASSIGLLAGNTIYF. For the CDR3, the DNA is TGTGCCAGTAGTATAGGACTATTGGCTGGAAACACCATATATTTT.

V gene TRBV24-1 combines with J gene TRBJ1-1, with D tentatively TRBD1 (5 bases). CDR3 length: 12 amino acids. With 8 bases removed from V and 2 bases from J, the gap between germline ends came to 8 bases. Germline loops: CDR1 KGHDR, CDR2 SFDVKD. The CDR3 spells CATKGPNTEAFF. DNA of the CDR3: TGTGCCACCAAGGGGCCCAACACTGAAGCTTTCTTT.

J is TRBJ1-2 and V is TRBV6-1, with a tentative D call TRBD1 (5 bases). This CDR3 region has 14 residues. The V gene lost 0 bases and the J gene lost 4 bases, with 9 bases spanning the gap. CDR1 is MNHNS, CDR2 SASEGT, per germline. The CDR3 sequence: CASSEAGQSYGYTF. DNA of the CDR3: TGTGCCAGCAGTGAAGCCGGACAAAGCTATGGCTACACCTTC.

Of note for this clone: The junction differs from germline at one of its ends, possibly a read error. The V call is TRBV13, the J call TRBJ1-4; D is undetermined. This CDR3 comprises 15 residues. The germline CDR1 and CDR2 sequences are PRHDT and FYEKMQ (reference sequence). CDR3: CASSLGGEGDEKLFF. The DNA for the CDR3 is TGTGCCAGCAGTTTAGGTGGGGAGGGCGATGAAAAACTGTTTTTT.

V gene TRBV5-1 combines with J gene TRBJ1-1, with TRBD1 identical over 8 bases. Germline V gene lookup returns CDR1 SGHRS and CDR2 YFSETQ. V was clipped by 4 bases and J by 1 base; unmatched bases: 6. The CDR3 runs 15 residues. The CDR3 nucleotides are TGCGCCAGCAGCCAACGAGACAGGGGGAACACTGAAGCTTTCTTT. This codes for CASSQRDRGNTEAFF.

The CDR3 bases are TGTGCCACCAGTGATCCCGGGACAGGTCAGAATGAGCAGTTCTTC. It encodes CATSDPGTGQNEQFF. The genes are TRBV24-1 and TRBJ2-1; 8 positions match TRBD1. Trimming removed 3 bases from V and 7 bases from J; junction bases left unmatched: 7. The CDR3 extends over 15 amino acids. Looked up from germline, CDR1 is KGHDR and CDR2 is SFDVKD.